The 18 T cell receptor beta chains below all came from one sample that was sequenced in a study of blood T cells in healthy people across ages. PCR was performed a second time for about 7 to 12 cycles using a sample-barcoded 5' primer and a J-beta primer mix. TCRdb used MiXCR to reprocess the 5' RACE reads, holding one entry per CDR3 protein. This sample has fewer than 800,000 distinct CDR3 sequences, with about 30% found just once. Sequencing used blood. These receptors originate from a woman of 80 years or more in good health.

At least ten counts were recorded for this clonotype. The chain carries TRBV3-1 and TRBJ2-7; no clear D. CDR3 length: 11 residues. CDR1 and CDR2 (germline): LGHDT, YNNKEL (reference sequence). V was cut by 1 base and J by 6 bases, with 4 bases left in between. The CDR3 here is CASSQALEQYF. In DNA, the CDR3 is TGTGCCAGCAGCCAAGCCCTCGAGCAGTACTTC.

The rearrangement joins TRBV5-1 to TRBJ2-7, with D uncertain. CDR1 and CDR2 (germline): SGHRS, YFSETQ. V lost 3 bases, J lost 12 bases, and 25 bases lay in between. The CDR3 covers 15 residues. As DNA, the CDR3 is TGCGCCAGCAGCTCCGAGTTGGGCCCAGGAGAGACCCGGTACTTC. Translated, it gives CASSSELGPGETRYF.

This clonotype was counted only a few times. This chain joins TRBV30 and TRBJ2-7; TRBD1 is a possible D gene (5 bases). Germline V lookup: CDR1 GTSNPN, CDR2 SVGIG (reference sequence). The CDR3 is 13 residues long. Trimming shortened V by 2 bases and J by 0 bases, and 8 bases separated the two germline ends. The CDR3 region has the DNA TGTGCCTGGAGTCCAGGGAACTCCTACGAGCAGTACTTC. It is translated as CAWSPGNSYEQYF.

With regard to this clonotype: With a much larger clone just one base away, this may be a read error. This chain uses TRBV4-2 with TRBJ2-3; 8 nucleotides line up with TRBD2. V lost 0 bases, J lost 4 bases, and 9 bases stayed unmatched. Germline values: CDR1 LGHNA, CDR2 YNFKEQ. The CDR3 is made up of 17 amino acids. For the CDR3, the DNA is TGTGCCAGCAGCCAAGAGTTGAGCGGGGGTATAGCAGATACGCAGTATTTT. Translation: CASSQELSGGIADTQYF.

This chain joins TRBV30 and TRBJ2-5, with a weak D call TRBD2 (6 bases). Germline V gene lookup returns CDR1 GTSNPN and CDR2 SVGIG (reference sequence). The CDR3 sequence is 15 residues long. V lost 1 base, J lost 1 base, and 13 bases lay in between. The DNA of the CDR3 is TGTGCCTGGAGTGCGCGGGCGCGGGGCCAAGAGACCCAGTACTTC. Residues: CAWSARARGQETQYF. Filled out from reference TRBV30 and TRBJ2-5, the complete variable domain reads SQTIHQWPATLVQPVGSPLSLECTVEGTSNPNLYWYRQAAGRGLQLLFYSVGIGQISSEVPQNLSASRPQDRQFILSSKKLLLSDSGFYLCAWSARARGQETQYFGPGTRLLVL.

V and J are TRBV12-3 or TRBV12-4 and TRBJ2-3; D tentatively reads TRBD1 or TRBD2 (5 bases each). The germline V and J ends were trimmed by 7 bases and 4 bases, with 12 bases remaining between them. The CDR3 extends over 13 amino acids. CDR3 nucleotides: TGTGCCAGCAAGCTCATGGGGGCAGATACGCAGTATTTT. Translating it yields CASKLMGADTQYF.

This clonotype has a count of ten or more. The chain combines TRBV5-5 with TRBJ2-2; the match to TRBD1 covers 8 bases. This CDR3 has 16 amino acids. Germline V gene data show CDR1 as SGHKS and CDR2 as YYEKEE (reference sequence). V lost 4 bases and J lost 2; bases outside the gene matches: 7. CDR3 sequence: CASSTADRENTGELFF. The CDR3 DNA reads TGTGCCAGCAGCACCGCGGACAGGGAAAACACCGGGGAGCTGTTTTTT.

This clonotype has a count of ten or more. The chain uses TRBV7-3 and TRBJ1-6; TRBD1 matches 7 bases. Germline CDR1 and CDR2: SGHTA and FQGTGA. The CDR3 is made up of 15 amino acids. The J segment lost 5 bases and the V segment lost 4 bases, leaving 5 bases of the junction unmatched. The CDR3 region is CASSSRDRDNSPLHF. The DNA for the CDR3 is TGTGCCAGCAGCTCCCGGGACAGAGATAATTCACCCCTCCACTTT. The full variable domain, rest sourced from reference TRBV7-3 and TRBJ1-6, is GAGVSQTPSNKVTEKGKYVELRCDPISGHTALYWYRQSLGQGPEFLIYFQGTGAADDSGLPNDRFFAVRPEGSVSTLKIQRTERGDSAVYLCASSSRDRDNSPLHFGNGTRLTVT.

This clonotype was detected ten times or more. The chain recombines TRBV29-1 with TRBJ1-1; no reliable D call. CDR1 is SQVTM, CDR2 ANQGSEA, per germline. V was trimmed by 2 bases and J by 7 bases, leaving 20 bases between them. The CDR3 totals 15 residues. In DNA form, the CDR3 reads TGCAGCGTTGAACCTGGGAGGCCCTCTCCAGGTGAAGCTTTCTTT. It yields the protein CSVEPGRPSPGEAFF.

CDR3 bases: TGTGCCAGCAGCAAGCACGTCCCTGAGGAGCAGTACTTC. Its translation is CASSKHVPEEQYF. This chain joins TRBV12-3 or TRBV12-4 and TRBJ2-7; D is unclear. The CDR3 runs to 13 residues. Trimming removed 6 bases from V and 7 bases from J, with 16 bases in between.

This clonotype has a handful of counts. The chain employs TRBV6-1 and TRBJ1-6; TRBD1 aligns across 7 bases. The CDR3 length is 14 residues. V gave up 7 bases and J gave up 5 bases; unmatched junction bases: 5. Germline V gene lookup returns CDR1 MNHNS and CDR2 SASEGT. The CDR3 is CASNYRGNNSPLHF. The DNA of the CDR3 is TGTGCCAGCAATTACAGGGGAAATAATTCACCCCTCCACTTT.

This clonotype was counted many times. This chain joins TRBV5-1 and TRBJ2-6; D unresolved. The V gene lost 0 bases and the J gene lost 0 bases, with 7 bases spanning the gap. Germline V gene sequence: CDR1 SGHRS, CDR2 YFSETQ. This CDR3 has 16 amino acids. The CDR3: CASSLALSSGANVLTF. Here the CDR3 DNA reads TGCGCCAGCAGCTTGGCCCTGAGCTCTGGGGCCAACGTCCTGACTTTC.

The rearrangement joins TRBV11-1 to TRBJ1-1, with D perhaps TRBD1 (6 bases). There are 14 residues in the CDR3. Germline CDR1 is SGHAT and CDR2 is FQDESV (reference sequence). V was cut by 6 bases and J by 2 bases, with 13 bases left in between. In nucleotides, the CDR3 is TGTGCCAGCAGGACCGGGACACCTAACACTGAAGCTTTCTTT. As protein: CASRTGTPNTEAFF.

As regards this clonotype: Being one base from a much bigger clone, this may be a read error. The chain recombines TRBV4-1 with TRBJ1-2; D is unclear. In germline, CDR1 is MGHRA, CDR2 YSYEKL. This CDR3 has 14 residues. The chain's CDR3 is CASSQVEGLDGHTF. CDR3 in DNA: TGCGCCAGCAGCCAGGTAGAGGGCTTGGATGGCCACACCTTC.

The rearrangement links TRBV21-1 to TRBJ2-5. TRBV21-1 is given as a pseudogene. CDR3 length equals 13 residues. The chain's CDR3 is CASSMGSQETQYF. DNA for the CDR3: TGTGCCAGCAGCATGGGCAGCCAAGAGACCCAGTACTTC.

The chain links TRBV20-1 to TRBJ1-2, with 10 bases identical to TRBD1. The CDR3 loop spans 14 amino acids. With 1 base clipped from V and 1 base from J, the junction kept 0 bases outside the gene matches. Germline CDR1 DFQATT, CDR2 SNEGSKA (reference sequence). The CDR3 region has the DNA TGCAGTGCTAGAGGGGACAGGGGTAACTATGGCTACACCTTC. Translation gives CSARGDRGNYGYTF.

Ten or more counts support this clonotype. CDR3 sequence (DNA): TGTGCCAGCAGCACCCATCCAACAGGCTACACCTTC. It yields the protein CASSTHPTGYTF. The chain employs TRBV5-5 and TRBJ1-2; D is uncertain. CDR1 and CDR2 (germline): SGHKS, YYEKEE (reference sequence). The CDR3 contains 12 residues. Trimming removed 4 bases at V and 8 bases at J, with 12 bases between.

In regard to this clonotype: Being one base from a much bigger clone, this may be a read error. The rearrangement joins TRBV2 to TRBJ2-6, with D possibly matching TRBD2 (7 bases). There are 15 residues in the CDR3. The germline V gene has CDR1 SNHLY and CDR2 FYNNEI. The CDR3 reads CTTSRGGRETNVLTF. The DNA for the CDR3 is TGTACCACGTCTAGGGGGGGACGGGAGACCAACGTCCTGACTTTC.